This record concerns one T cell receptor beta chain sequence. The data were taken from a study of shared T cell receptors in the human thymus. The CDR3 runs to 16 residues. The germline gives CDR1 PRHDT, CDR2 FYEKMQ (reference sequence). V dropped 3 bases and J dropped 7; count of bases not matched to a gene: 14. Clones were sequenced by immunoSEQ multiplex PCR, and TCRdb holds only the in-frame ones, with some missing. This table holds hundreds of thousands of clones, roughly 90% found once. These data were likewise used in another study, on human thymus T cells. That paper notes: Corrective cardiac operations yielded the resected thymus tissue. Gene usage for V and J segments appeared biased in thymic and blood repertoires.

This chain joins TRBV13 and TRBJ1-1, with 7 bases fitting TRBD1. The sequenced material came from thymocytes. The receptor comes from a boy younger than two with a congenital heart defect. CDR3 sequence (DNA): TGTGCCAGCAGCTTGGGGTATTGGAGGGGGGACAGTGAAGCTTTCTTT. This sequence encodes CASSLGYWRGDSEAFF.